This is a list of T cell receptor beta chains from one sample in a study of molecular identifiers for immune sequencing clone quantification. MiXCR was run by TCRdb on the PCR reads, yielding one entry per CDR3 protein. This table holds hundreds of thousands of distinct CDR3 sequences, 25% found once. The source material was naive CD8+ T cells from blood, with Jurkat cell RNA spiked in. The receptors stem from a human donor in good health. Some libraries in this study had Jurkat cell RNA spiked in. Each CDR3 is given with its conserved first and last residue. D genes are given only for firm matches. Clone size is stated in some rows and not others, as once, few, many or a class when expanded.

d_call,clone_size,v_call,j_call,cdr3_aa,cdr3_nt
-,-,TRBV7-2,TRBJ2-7,CASSLEVRAYEQYF,TGTGCCAGCAGCTTAGAAGTACGAGCCTACGAGCAGTACTTC
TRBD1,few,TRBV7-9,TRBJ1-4,CASSRQGNEKLFF,TGTGCCAGCAGCCGACAGGGGAATGAAAAACTGTTTTTT
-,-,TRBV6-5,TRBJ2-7,CASSYGTNSYEQYF,TGTGCCAGCAGTTACGGGACGAACTCCTACGAGCAGTACTTC
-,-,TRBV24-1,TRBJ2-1,CATSDLVINNEQFF,TGTGCCACCAGTGACCTTGTCATAAACAATGAGCAGTTCTTC
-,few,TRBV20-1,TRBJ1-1,CSAPVTTIEAFF,TGCAGTGCTCCTGTCACGACCATTGAAGCTTTCTTT
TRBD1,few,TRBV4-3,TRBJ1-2,CASSQVADRVNGYTF,TGCGCCAGCAGCCAAGTCGCAGACAGGGTTAATGGCTACACCTTC
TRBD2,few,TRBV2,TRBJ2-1,CASSEAPSSGGHEQFF,TGTGCCAGCAGTGAAGCTCCGTCTAGCGGGGGTCATGAGCAGTTCTTC
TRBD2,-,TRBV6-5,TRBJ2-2,CASSYAGGLAEELFF,TGTGCCAGCAGTTACGCGGGGGGCTTGGCCGAGGAGCTGTTTTTT
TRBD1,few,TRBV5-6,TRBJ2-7,CASTPGQGASEQYF,TGTGCCAGCACCCCGGGACAGGGGGCAAGCGAGCAGTACTTC
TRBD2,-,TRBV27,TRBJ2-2,CASSLVLSGGAGELSF,TGTGCCAGCAGTTTAGTGTTAAGCGGGGGGGCCGGGGAGCTGTCTTTT
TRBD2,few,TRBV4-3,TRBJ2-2,CASSQEPAGVSTGELFF,TGCGCCAGCAGCCAAGAACCAGCGGGAGTAAGCACCGGGGAGCTGTTTTTT
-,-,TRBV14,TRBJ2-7,CASSQEDSYGQYF,TGTGCCAGCAGCCAAGAGGACAGTTACGGGCAGTACTTC
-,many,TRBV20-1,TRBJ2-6,CSARDRSGWGANVLTF,TGCAGTGCTAGAGATAGGAGCGGATGGGGGGCCAACGTCCTGACTTTC
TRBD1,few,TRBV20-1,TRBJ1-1,CSARPTGQGVGPEAFF,TGCAGTGCTAGGCCAACCGGACAGGGAGTGGGTCCTGAAGCTTTCTTT
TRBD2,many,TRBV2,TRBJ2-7,CASSNSGRAHEQYF,TGTGCCAGCAGCAATAGCGGGAGGGCCCACGAGCAGTACTTC
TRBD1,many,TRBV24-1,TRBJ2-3,CATSDSGQGIGDTQYF,TGTGCCACCAGTGATTCCGGACAGGGTATAGGAGATACGCAGTATTTT
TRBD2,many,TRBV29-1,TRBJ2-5,CSVDQPTSGRSLETQYF,TGCAGCGTTGACCAGCCAACTAGCGGGAGGTCTCTGGAGACCCAGTACTTC
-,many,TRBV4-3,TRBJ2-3,CASSLKGDLRDTQYF,TGCGCCAGCAGCCTTAAGGGGGACTTGAGAGATACGCAGTATTTT
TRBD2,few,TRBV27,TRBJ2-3,CASSLDGGGAGLTDTQYF,TGTGCCAGCAGTTTAGACGGCGGGGGGGCTGGGCTGACAGATACGCAGTATTTT
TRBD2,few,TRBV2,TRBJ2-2,CASRKGTINTGELFF,TGTGCCAGCAGAAAGGGGACTATTAACACCGGGGAGCTGTTTTTT
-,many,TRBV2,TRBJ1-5,CASSEADPEYQPQHF,TGTGCCAGCAGTGAGGCAGACCCGGAATATCAGCCCCAGCATTTT
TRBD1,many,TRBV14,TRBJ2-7,CASSPIKTGGEGEQYF,TGTGCCAGCAGCCCCATTAAGACAGGGGGCGAGGGCGAGCAGTACTTC
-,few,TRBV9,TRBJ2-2,CASRGSNTGELFF,TGTGCCAGCAGAGGGTCGAACACCGGGGAGCTGTTTTTT
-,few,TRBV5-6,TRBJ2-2,CASSFFTRTGELFF,TGTGCCAGCAGCTTCTTCACTCGCACCGGGGAGCTGTTTTTT
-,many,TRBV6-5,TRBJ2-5,CASSTTQETQYF,TGTGCCAGCAGCACCACTCAAGAGACCCAGTACTTC
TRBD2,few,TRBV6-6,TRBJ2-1,CASSQLGTTYNEQFF,TGTGCCAGCAGCCAACTAGGGACTACCTACAATGAGCAGTTCTTC
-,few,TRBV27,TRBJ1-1,CASRTILTGTEAFF,TGTGCCAGCAGGACAATATTAACAGGGACTGAAGCTTTCTTT
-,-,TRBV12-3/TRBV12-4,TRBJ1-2,CASSLEWEYRGYTF,TGTGCCAGCAGTTTAGAGTGGGAATATCGAGGCTACACCTTC
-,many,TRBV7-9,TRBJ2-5,CASSLAVGSGETQYF,TGTGCCAGCAGCTTAGCGGTCGGGAGCGGGGAGACCCAGTACTTC
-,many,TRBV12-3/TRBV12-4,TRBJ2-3,CASSLLSSDTQYF,TGTGCCAGCAGTCTTCTATCATCAGATACGCAGTATTTT
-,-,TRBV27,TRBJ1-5,CASSLSTSDNQPQHF,TGTGCCAGCAGTTTATCGACATCTGACAATCAGCCCCAGCATTTT
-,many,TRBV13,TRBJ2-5,CASSLLAEETQYF,TGTGCCAGCAGCTTATTAGCAGAAGAGACCCAGTACTTC
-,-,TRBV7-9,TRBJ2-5,CASSLALAPGETQYF,TGTGCCAGCAGCTTAGCCCTAGCCCCGGGGGAGACCCAGTACTTC
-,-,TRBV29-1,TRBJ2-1,CSGQEMDNEQFF,TGCAGCGGACAGGAAATGGACAATGAGCAGTTCTTC
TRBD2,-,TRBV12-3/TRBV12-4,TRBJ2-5,CASSARTSGGAGGETQYF,TGTGCCAGCAGTGCCCGGACTAGCGGGGGGGCCGGAGGGGAGACCCAGTACTTC
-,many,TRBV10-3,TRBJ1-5,CAISESGGAEPQHF,TGTGCCATCAGTGAGTCTGGGGGAGCCGAGCCCCAGCATTTT
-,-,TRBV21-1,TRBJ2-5,CASSNRDRGLETQYF,TGTGCCAGCAGCAACCGGGACAGGGGGCTGGAGACCCAGTACTTC
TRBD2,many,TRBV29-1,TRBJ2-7,CSVVGGSSYEQYF,TGCAGCGTAGTCGGGGGGAGCTCCTACGAGCAGTACTTC
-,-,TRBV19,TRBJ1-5,CASSIWGRNQPQHF,TGTGCCAGTAGTATATGGGGTCGTAATCAGCCCCAGCATTTT
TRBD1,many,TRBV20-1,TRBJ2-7,CSAQARTGAYEQYF,TGCAGTGCTCAAGCTCGGACAGGGGCCTACGAGCAGTACTTC
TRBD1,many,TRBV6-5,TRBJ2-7,CASSFGTGNSYEQYF,TGTGCCAGCAGTTTCGGGACAGGGAACTCCTACGAGCAGTACTTC
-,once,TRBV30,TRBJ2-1,CAWSVGALSEQFF,TGTGCCTGGAGTGTTGGGGCATTAAGTGAGCAGTTCTTC
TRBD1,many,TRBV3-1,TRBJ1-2,CASSLPGTGGGYYGYTF,TGTGCCAGCAGCCTCCCCGGGACAGGGGGCGGGTACTATGGCTACACCTTC
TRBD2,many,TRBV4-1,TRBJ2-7,CASSQVLSGGSYEQYF,TGCGCCAGCAGCCAAGTTCTTAGCGGGGGTTCCTACGAGCAGTACTTC
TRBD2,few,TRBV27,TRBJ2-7,CASGLAGGPNEQYF,TGTGCCAGCGGTCTAGCGGGAGGGCCCAACGAGCAGTACTTC
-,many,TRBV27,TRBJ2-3,CASSLLDTDTQYF,TGTGCCAGCAGTTTACTAGACACAGATACGCAGTATTTT